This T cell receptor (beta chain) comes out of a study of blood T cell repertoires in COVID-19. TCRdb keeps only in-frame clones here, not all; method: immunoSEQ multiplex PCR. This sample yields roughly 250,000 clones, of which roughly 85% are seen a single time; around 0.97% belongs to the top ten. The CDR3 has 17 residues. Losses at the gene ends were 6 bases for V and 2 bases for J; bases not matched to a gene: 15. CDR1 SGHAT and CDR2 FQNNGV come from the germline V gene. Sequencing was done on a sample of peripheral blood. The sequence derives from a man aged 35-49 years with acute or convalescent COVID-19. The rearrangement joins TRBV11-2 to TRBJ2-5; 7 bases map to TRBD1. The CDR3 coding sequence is TGTGCCAGCAGTCGAGAGGGGGCGACAGGGTTACAAGAGACCCAGTACTTC. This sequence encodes CASSREGATGLQETQYF. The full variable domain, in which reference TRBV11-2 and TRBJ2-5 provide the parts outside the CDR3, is EAGVAQSPRYKIIEKRQSVAFWCNPISGHATLYWYQQILGQGPKLLIQFQNNGVVDDSQLPKDRFSAERLKGVDSTLKIQPAKLEDSAVYLCASSREGATGLQETQYFGPGTRLLVL.